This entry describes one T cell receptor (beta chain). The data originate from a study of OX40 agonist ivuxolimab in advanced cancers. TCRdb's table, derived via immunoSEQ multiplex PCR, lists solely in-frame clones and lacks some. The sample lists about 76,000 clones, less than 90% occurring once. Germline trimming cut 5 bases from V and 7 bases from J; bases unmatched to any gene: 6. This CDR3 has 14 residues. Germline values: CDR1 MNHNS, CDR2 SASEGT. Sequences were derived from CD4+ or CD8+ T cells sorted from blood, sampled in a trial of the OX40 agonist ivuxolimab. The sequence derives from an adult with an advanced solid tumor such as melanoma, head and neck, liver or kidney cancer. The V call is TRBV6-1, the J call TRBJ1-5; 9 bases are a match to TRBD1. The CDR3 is CASSIYRGRQPQHF. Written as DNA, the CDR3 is TGTGCCAGCAGTATCTACAGGGGGCGGCAGCCCCAGCATTTT.